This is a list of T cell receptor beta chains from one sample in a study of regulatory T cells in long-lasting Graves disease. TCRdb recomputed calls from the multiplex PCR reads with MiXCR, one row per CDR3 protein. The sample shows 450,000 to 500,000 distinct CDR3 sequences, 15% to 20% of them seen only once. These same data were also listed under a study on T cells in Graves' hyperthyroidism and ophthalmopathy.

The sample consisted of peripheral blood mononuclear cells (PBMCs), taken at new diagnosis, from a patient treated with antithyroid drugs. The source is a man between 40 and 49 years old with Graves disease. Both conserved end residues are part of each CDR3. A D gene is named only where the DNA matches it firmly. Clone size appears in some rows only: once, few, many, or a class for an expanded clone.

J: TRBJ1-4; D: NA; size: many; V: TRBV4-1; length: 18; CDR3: CASSQRTDGPSADEKLFF; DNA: TGCGCCAGCAGCCAGAGAACCGATGGTCCTTCAGCCGATGAAAAACTGTTTTTT
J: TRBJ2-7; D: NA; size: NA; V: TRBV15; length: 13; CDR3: CATGPEGSYEQYF; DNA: TGTGCCACCGGACCCGAAGGCTCCTACGAGCAGTACTTC
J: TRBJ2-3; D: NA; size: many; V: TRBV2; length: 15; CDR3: CASYWGLGRGDTQYF; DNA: TGTGCCTCCTATTGGGGGCTAGGTCGAGGAGATACGCAGTATTTT
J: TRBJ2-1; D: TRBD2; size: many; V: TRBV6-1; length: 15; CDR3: CASSPSGISYNEQFF; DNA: TGTGCCAGCAGCCCTAGCGGGATCTCCTACAATGAGCAGTTCTTC
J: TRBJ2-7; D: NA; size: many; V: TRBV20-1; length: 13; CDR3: CSAPGLSSYEQYF; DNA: TGCAGTGCTCCGGGCCTTAGCTCCTACGAGCAGTACTTC
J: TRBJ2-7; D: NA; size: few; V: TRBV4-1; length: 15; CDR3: CASSQEGQSRGEQYF; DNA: TGCGCCAGCAGCCAAGAAGGGCAGTCGCGGGGCGAGCAGTACTTC
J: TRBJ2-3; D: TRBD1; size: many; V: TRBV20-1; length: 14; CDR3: CSASGTVSTDTQYF; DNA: TGCAGTGCCTCAGGGACAGTCAGCACAGATACGCAGTATTTT
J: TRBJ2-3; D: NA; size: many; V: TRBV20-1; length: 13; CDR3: CSASEGPPDTQYF; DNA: TGCAGTGCCTCGGAGGGGCCCCCAGATACGCAGTATTTT
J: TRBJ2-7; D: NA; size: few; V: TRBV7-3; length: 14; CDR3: CASSLFGGTYEQYF; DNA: TGTGCCAGCAGCTTATTCGGTGGCACCTACGAGCAGTACTTC
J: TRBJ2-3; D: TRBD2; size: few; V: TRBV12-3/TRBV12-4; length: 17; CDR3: CASTPPTSGTSTDTQYF; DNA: TGTGCCAGCACCCCCCCGACTAGCGGGACTAGCACAGATACGCAGTATTTT
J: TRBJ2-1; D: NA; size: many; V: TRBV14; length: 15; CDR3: CASSHHPRAYNEQFF; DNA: TGTGCCAGCAGCCACCACCCGAGAGCCTACAATGAGCAGTTCTTC
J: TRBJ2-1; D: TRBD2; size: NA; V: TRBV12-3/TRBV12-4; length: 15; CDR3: CASSLLAAGGDEQFF; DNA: TGTGCCAGCAGTTTGCTAGCGGCTGGCGGGGATGAGCAGTTCTTC
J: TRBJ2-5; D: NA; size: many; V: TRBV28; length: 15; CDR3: CASSTPGTQGETQYF; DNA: TGTGCCAGCAGTACACCCGGGACACAAGGCGAGACCCAGTACTTC
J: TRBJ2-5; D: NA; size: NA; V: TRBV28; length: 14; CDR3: CASSLLVAGETQYF; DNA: TGTGCCAGCAGTTTATTAGTTGCAGGGGAGACCCAGTACTTC
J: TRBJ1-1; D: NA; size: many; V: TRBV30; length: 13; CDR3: CAWSVLGGTEAFF; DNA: TGTGCCTGGAGTGTACTGGGGGGGACTGAAGCTTTCTTT
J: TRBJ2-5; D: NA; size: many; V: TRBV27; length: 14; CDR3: CASSSLGSKETQYF; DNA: TGTGCCAGCAGTTCCCTCGGGAGTAAAGAGACCCAGTACTTC
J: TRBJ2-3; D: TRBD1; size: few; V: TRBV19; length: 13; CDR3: CASSVTGADTQYF; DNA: TGTGCCAGTAGTGTTACAGGGGCAGATACGCAGTATTTT
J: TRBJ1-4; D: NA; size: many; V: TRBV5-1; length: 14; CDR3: CASSLDSLNEKLFF; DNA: TGCGCCAGCAGCTTGGATTCCCTGAATGAAAAACTGTTTTTT
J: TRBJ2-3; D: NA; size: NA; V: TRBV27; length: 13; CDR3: CASGVIGTDTQYF; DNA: TGTGCCAGCGGGGTGATTGGGACAGATACGCAGTATTTT
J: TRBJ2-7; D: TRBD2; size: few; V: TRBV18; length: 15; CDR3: CASSPFGGRVYEQYF; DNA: TGTGCCAGCTCACCATTTGGCGGGAGGGTCTACGAGCAGTACTTC
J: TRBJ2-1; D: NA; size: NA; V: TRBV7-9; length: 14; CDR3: CASSEAEHYNEQFF; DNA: TGTGCCAGCAGCGAGGCGGAGCACTACAATGAGCAGTTCTTC
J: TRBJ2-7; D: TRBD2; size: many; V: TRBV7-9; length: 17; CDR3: CASSSGQGTSGILEQYF; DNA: TGTGCCAGCAGCTCGGGACAGGGGACTAGCGGGATTCTCGAGCAGTACTTC
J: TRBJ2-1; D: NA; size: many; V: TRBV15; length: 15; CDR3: CATSSDLYSYNEQFF; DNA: TGTGCCACCAGCAGCGATCTGTACTCCTACAATGAGCAGTTCTTC
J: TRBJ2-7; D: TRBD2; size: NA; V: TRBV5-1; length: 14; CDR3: CASSLGDYSYEQYF; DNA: TGCGCCAGCAGCTTGGGGGACTACTCATACGAGCAGTACTTC
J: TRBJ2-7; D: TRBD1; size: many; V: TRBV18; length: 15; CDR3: CASSSDRGLAYEQYF; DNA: TGTGCCAGCTCGTCCGACAGGGGATTAGCCTACGAGCAGTACTTC
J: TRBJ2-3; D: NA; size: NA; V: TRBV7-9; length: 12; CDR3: CAGRDGLDTQYF; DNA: TGTGCCGGTCGGGACGGCCTAGATACGCAGTATTTT
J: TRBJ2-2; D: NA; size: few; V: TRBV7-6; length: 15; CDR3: CASSPVDRNTGELFF; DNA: TGTGCCAGCAGCCCCGTAGACAGGAACACCGGGGAGCTGTTTTTT
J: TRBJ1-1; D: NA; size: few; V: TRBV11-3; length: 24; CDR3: CASSLDGTRDPTPTTAYMNTEAFF; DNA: TGTGCCAGCAGCTTAGATGGGACGAGGGATCCGACTCCAACAACCGCCTACATGAACACTGAAGCTTTCTTT
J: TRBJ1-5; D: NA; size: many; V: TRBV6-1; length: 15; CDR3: CASRVNFPSNQPQHF; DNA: TGTGCCAGCAGGGTGAACTTCCCCAGCAATCAGCCCCAGCATTTT
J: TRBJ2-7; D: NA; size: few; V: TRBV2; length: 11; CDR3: CASETGYEQYF; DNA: TGTGCCAGCGAAACGGGATACGAGCAGTACTTC
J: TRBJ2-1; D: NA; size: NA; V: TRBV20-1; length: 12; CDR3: CSAPKGENEQFF; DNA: TGCAGTGCTCCTAAGGGCGAAAATGAGCAGTTCTTC
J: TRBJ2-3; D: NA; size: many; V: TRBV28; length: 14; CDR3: CASSRQDPTDTQYF; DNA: TGTGCCAGCAGTCGACAGGACCCCACAGATACGCAGTATTTT
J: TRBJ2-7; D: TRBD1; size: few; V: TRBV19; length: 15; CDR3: CASSIEDRPLYEQYF; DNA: TGTGCCAGTAGTATAGAGGACAGGCCTCTCTACGAGCAGTACTTC
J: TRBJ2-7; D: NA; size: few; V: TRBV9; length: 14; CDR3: CASSPGQAFNEQYF; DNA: TGTGCCAGCAGCCCGGGGCAGGCCTTTAACGAGCAGTACTTC
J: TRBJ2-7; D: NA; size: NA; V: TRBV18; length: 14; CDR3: CASSPPRASYEQYF; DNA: TGTGCCAGCTCACCACCTCGGGCCTCGTACGAGCAGTACTTC
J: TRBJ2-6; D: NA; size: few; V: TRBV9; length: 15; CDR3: CASRAETSGANVLTF; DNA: TGTGCCAGCAGGGCAGAGACCTCTGGGGCCAACGTCCTGACTTTC
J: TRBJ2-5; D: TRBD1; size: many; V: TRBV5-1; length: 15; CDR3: CASSLITGGQETQYF; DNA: TGCGCCAGCAGCCTGATCACAGGGGGCCAAGAGACCCAGTACTTC
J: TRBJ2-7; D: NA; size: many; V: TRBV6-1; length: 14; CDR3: CASSDGTGPYEQYF; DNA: TGTGCCAGCAGTGATGGAACAGGGCCCTACGAGCAGTACTTC
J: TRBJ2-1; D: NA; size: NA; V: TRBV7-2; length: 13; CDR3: CASSGGLNNEQFF; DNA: TGTGCCAGCAGCGGGGGACTTAACAATGAGCAGTTCTTC
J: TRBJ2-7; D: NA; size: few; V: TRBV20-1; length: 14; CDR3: CSARDPQGDDEQYF; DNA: TGCAGTGCTAGAGATCCCCAGGGAGACGACGAGCAGTACTTC
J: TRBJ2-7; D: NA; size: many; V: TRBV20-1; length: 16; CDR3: CSARDFGGPLSYEQYF; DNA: TGCAGTGCTAGAGATTTTGGCGGGCCTCTCTCCTACGAGCAGTACTTC
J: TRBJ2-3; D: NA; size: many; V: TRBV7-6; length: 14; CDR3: CASSFLKSTDTQYF; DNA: TGTGCCAGCAGCTTCCTCAAGAGCACAGATACGCAGTATTTT
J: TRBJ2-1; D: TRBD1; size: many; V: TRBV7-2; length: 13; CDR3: CASKGQGVNEQFF; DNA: TGTGCCAGCAAGGGACAGGGAGTCAATGAGCAGTTCTTC
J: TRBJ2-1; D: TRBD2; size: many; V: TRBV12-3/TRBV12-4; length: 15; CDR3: CASRRQSGSLNEQFF; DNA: TGTGCCAGCAGACGTCAGAGCGGGAGTCTCAATGAGCAGTTCTTC
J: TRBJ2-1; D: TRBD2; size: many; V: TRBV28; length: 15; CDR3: CASSLMGGGYNEQFF; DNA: TGTGCCAGCAGTTTAATGGGGGGGGGTTACAATGAGCAGTTCTTC
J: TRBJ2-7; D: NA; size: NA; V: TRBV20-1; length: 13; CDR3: CGARVAGWIEQYF; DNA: TGCGGTGCTAGAGTTGCAGGATGGATCGAGCAGTACTTC
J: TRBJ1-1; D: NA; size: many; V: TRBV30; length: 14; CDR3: CAWSRQNLNTEAFF; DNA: TGTGCCTGGAGTCGACAGAATCTGAACACTGAAGCTTTCTTT
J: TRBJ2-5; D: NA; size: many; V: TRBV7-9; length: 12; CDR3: CASSSVVETQYF; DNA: TGTGCCAGCAGCTCGGTCGTGGAGACCCAGTACTTC
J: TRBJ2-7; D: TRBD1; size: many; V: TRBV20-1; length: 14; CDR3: CSARDNAGGYEQYF; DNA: TGCAGTGCTAGAGATAATGCAGGGGGCTACGAGCAGTACTTC
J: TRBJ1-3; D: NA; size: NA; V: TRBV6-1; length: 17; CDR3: CASSRQPGRLIGNTIYF; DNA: TGTGCCAGCAGTCGACAACCGGGACGTCTTATAGGAAACACCATATATTTT
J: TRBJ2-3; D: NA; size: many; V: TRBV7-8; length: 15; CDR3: CASSPDSRWTGTQYF; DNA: TGTGCCAGCAGCCCGGACTCCCGTTGGACGGGTACGCAGTATTTT
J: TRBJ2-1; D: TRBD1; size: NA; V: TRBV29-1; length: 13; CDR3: CSVYGTVYNEQFF; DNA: TGCAGCGTCTACGGGACAGTCTACAATGAGCAGTTCTTC
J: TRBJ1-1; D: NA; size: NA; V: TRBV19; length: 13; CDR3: CASRDSQTTEAFF; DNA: TGTGCCAGTAGGGACAGTCAGACCACTGAAGCTTTCTTT
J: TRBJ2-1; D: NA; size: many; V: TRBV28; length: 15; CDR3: CASSSPRVARNEQFF; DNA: TGTGCCAGCAGTTCCCCGAGGGTAGCGCGGAATGAGCAGTTCTTC
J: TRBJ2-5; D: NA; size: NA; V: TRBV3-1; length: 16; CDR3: CASSRLGGANQETQYF; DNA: TGTGCCAGCAGCCGGTTAGGGGGAGCTAATCAAGAGACCCAGTACTTC